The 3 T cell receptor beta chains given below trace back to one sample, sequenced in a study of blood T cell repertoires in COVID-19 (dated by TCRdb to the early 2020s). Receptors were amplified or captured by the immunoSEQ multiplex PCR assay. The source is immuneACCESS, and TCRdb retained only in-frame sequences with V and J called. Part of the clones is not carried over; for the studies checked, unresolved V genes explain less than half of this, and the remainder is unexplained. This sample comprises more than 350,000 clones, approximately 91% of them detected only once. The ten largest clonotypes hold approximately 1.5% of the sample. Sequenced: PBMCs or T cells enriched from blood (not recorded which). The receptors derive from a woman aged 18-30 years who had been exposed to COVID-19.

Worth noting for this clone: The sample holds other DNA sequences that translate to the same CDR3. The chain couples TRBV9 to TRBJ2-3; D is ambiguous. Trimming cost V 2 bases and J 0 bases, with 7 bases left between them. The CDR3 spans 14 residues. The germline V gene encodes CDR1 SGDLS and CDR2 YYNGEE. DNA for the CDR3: TGTGCCAGCAGCGTTAGTCCTAGCACAGATACGCAGTATTTT. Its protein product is CASSVSPSTDTQYF.

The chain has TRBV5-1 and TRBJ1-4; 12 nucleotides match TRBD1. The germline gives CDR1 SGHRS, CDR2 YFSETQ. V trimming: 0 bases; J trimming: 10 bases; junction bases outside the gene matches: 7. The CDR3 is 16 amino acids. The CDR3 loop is CASSLEVGTGGGKLFF. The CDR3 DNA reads TGCGCCAGCAGCTTGGAGGTCGGGACAGGGGGCGGAAAACTGTTTTTT.

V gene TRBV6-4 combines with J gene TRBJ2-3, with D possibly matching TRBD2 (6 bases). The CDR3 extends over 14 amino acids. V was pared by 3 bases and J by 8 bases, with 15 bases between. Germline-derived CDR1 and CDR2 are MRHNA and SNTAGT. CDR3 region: CASSEGGARGTQYF. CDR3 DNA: TGTGCCAGCAGTGAGGGGGGAGCCCGGGGTACGCAGTATTTT.